This T cell receptor (beta chain) is from a study of cytomegalovirus exposure and HLA in healthy donors. As concerns this clone: Antigen unknown.

The germline gives CDR1 SGHTA, CDR2 FQGTGA. The CDR3 is made up of 18 amino acids. J was trimmed by 5 bases and V by 4 bases; bases with no gene match: 13. Study-level findings and limits: Reports showed the classifier diagnosing cytomegalovirus status with high specificity and sensitivity.

The PCR used 60 Vbeta and 13 Jbeta primers. The table came from immunoSEQ multiplex PCR; TCRdb's copy has only in-frame clones and leaves some out. Of under 200,000 clones in the sample, around 80% were seen once. Material: PBMCs. The sequence derives from a man aged 35-49 years in good health and CMV-seropositive. The V call is TRBV7-3, the J call TRBJ2-2; 10 bases map to TRBD2. CDR3 sequence reads: CASSSKGSGGARTGELFF. The CDR3 DNA reads as TGTGCCAGCAGCTCAAAAGGGAGCGGGGGGGCCCGAACCGGGGAGCTGTTTTTT.